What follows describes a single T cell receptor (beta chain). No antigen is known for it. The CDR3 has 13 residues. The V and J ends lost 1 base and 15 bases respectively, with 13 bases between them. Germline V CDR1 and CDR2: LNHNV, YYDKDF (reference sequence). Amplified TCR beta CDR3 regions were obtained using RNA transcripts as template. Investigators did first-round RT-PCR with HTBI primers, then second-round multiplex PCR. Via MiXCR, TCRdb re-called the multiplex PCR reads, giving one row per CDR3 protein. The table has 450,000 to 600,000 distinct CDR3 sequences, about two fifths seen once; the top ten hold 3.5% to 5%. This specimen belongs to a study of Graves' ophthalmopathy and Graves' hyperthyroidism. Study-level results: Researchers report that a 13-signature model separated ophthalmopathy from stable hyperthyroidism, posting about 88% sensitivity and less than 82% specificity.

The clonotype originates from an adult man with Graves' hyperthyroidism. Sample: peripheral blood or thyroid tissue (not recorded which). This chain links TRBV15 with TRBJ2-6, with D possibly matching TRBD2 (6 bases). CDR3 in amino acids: CATSRVSREDLTF. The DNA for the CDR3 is TGTGCCACCAGCAGAGTTAGCAGGGAGGACCTGACTTTC.